The source of this T cell receptor beta chain is a study of beta chain features in type 1 diabetes. Points from the study as a whole: A pattern of fewer insertions and more deletions at VDJ junctions was seen in type 1 diabetes patients.

One heparinised blood draw averaging about 116 mL was given by each donor. Germline lookup yields CDR1 KGHSH and CDR2 LQKENI. V gave up 2 bases and J gave up 5 bases, with 8 bases separating them. The CDR3 consists of 13 residues. The entirety of the isolated RNA underwent reverse transcription, so expressed TCRB transcripts were sequenced. Only in-frame clones appear in the TCRdb table, and some are missing; sequencing was by immunoSEQ multiplex PCR. This table holds almost 350,000 clones, roughly 21% found once. This clone occurred a few times. Its antigen is unknown. The chain employs TRBV18 and TRBJ2-3; D gene ambiguous. The sequence came from a woman younger than 35 in good health. The specimen was naive CD4+ T cells from blood. CDR3 DNA: TGTGCCAGCTCACCAGTCGTTTTAGATACGCAGTATTTT. Protein sequence: CASSPVVLDTQYF.